One T cell receptor (beta chain) is described in this entry. The sample comes from a study of shared clonotypes between healthy human individuals. Measured with immunoSEQ multiplex PCR; TCRdb has only the in-frame clones, and not every one. This sample has around 720,000 clones, with about three quarters found just once. Germline V gene lookup returns CDR1 LNHDA and CDR2 SQIVND (reference sequence). Trimming removed 5 bases from V and 0 bases from J; junction bases left unmatched: 6. The CDR3 sequence is 15 residues long. Sequenced sample: memory CD4+ T cells sorted from blood. Sample subset: CD45RA-negative fraction. This TCR was recovered from a woman in her 30s in good health. This chain links TRBV19 with TRBJ1-2; 7 bases fit TRBD1. The CDR3 DNA is TGTGCCAGTAGTGCCAAGACAGGGACTAACTATGGCTACACCTTC. Encoded protein: CASSAKTGTNYGYTF.